What follows are 14 T cell receptor beta chains derived from one specimen sequenced in a study of OX40 agonist ivuxolimab in advanced cancers. Preparation of the library involved the immunoSEQ multiplex PCR assay. TCRdb stores this immuneACCESS table with in-frame sequences only. Part of the clones is absent; in the studies checked, under half of the shortfall reflects unresolved V genes, and no reason is known for the rest. The sample table shows tens of thousands of clones, and roughly 90% are seen once. The top ten clones comprise less than 30% of the sample. This specimen consisted of CD4+ or CD8+ T cells sorted from blood, obtained in a trial of the OX40 agonist ivuxolimab. The receptors come from an adult with an advanced solid tumor such as melanoma, head and neck, liver or kidney cancer.

This clone was detected only once. In DNA, the CDR3 is TGTGCCAGCAGCCAAACAGGGGGCGAGTATGGCTACACCTTC. Its translation: CASSQTGGEYGYTF. The chain uses TRBV7-6 and TRBJ1-2, with 9 bases matching TRBD1. The CDR3 has 14 residues. The V segment lost 5 bases and the J segment 5 bases; nucleotides outside the gene matches: 6. Germline CDR1 is SGHVS and CDR2 is FNYEAQ.

The chain carries TRBV6-6 and TRBJ2-1; 8 bases are a match to TRBD2. CDR3 length: 15 amino acids. CDR1 MNHNY and CDR2 SVGAGI come from the germline V gene (reference sequence). J was trimmed by 6 bases and V by 4 bases; bases with no gene match: 8. Here the CDR3 reads CASSSVAGMGNEQFF. For the CDR3, the DNA is TGTGCCAGCAGTTCCGTAGCGGGAATGGGCAATGAGCAGTTCTTC.

The chain recombines TRBV9 with TRBJ2-1, with D possibly being TRBD1 (5 bases). Trimming cost V 3 bases and J 2 bases, with 21 bases left between them. The CDR3 is 18 residues long. CDR1 and CDR2 (germline): SGDLS, YYNGEE. CDR3 sequence (DNA): TGTGCCAGCAGCGATGGACACCGAGCACCAGACCCCTACAATGAGCAGTTCTTC. Protein product: CASSDGHRAPDPYNEQFF.

The chain carries TRBV27 and TRBJ2-7; D not resolved. Germline CDR1 reads MNHEY; CDR2 reads SMNVEV (reference sequence). The CDR3 consists of 14 residues. Trimming removed 3 bases from V and 9 bases from J, with 18 bases in between. The CDR3 DNA reads TGTGCCAGCAGTTTGACTGACTCTCTGTGGGTGCAGTACTTC. It translates to CASSLTDSLWVQYF.

This rearrangement joins TRBV11-2 to TRBJ2-7; D gene ambiguous. Germline-derived CDR1 and CDR2 are SGHAT and FQNNGV. Trimming took off 5 bases at V and 3 bases at J, with 14 bases between the two ends. The CDR3 is 14 amino acids. CDR3 amino acids: CASSPPVPFYEQYF. Written as DNA, the CDR3 is TGTGCCAGCAGCCCCCCCGTTCCTTTCTACGAGCAGTACTTC.

Here the CDR3 DNA reads TGTGCCAGCAGTTACTTGGGGTCTATTAATGAAAAACTGTTTTTT. Translation: CASSYLGSINEKLFF. V and J are TRBV6-6 and TRBJ1-4; D is unresolved. Between the trimmed V and J ends, which lost 1 base and 4 bases, there was a span of 10 bases. The germline V gene encodes CDR1 MNHNY and CDR2 SVGAGI (reference sequence). The CDR3 has 15 residues.

The rearrangement uses TRBV29-1 and TRBJ1-2; no clear D gene. Trimming left V 3 bases short and J 5 bases short, with 7 bases between. CDR3 length: 11 residues. Germline V lookup: CDR1 SQVTM, CDR2 ANQGSEA. The CDR3 spells CSVDEGYGYTF. CDR3 bases: TGCAGCGTTGATGAAGGATATGGCTACACCTTC.

V gene TRBV7-9 combines with J gene TRBJ1-2; D uncertain. The CDR3 consists of 17 residues. Trimming took off 1 base at V and 0 bases at J, with 15 bases between the two ends. The germline CDR1 and CDR2 sequences are SEHNR and FQNEAQ (reference sequence). The CDR3 is CASSLGVPNLANYGYTF. CDR3 nucleotide sequence: TGTGCCAGCAGCTTAGGAGTCCCCAACCTAGCTAACTATGGCTACACCTTC.

The table lists this clone with a count of one. This chain links TRBV4-2 with TRBJ1-1, with D maybe TRBD1 (6 bases). The CDR3 extends over 15 amino acids. Germline loops: CDR1 LGHNA, CDR2 YNFKEQ. V lost 2 bases to trimming and J lost 4 bases, with 14 bases between them. Here the CDR3 reads CASSQLGGGGTEAFF. The CDR3 DNA is TGTGCCAGCAGCCAACTGGGGGGGGGCGGCACTGAAGCTTTCTTT.

This rearrangement joins TRBV7-9 to TRBJ2-7, with 12 bases lining up with TRBD2. V dropped 5 bases and J dropped 4; count of bases not matched to a gene: 6. The CDR3 consists of 15 residues. CDR1 SEHNR and CDR2 FQNEAQ come from the germline V gene (reference sequence). CDR3 amino acids: CASSEGLAGTYEQYF. In DNA, the CDR3 is TGTGCCAGCAGCGAAGGACTAGCGGGGACTTACGAGCAGTACTTC.

The chain has TRBV15 and TRBJ1-4, with no clear D. Germline values: CDR1 LNHNV, CDR2 YYDKDF (reference sequence). V was clipped by 3 bases and J by 3 bases, with 8 bases between them. The CDR3 sequence is 14 residues long. CDR3 sequence (DNA): TGTGCCACCAGCAGGGGAGATCCTAATGAAAAACTGTTTTTT. Its translation is CATSRGDPNEKLFF.

This sequence joins TRBV14 and TRBJ2-2; D remains ambiguous. Germline V gene sequence: CDR1 SGHDN, CDR2 FVKESK. Deletions cut 3 bases from V and 2 bases from J, with 4 bases between. The CDR3 sequence is 13 residues long. The CDR3 nucleotides read TGTGCCAGCAGCCAGGTTAACACCGGGGAGCTGTTTTTT. This codes for CASSQVNTGELFF.

This rearrangement joins TRBV27 to TRBJ2-7; possible D gene TRBD1, 7 bases. This CDR3 has 16 amino acids. V lost 5 bases and J 4 bases, leaving 21 bases between the germline ends. CDR1 and CDR2 (germline): MNHEY, SMNVEV (reference sequence). DNA of the CDR3: TGTGCCAGCAGTGTTCAGGGGGGACCTTTTTATTACGAGCAGTACTTC. It is translated as CASSVQGGPFYYEQYF.

The V and J genes are TRBV2 and TRBJ2-7, with TRBD1 matching over 8 bases. This CDR3 contains 14 residues. CDR1 is SNHLY and CDR2 is FYNNEI in the germline V gene. The J segment lost 6 bases and the V segment lost 7 bases, leaving 11 bases of the junction unmatched. The CDR3 reads CASTRGTGGSEQYF. CDR3 nucleotides: TGTGCCAGCACCCGGGGAACAGGGGGTAGCGAGCAGTACTTC.